The 10 T cell receptor beta chains given below trace back to one sample, sequenced in a study of monozygotic twins with inflammatory bowel disease. TCRdb reworked the 5' RACE reads into one entry per CDR3 protein, no DNA. The listing contains around 450,000 distinct CDR3 sequences. The sequenced material came from blood. Receptor source: a human donor with ulcerative colitis or Crohn's disease, or a healthy co-twin of an affected twin (not recorded which).

The chain joins TRBV14 to TRBJ1-3. Germline V gene sequence: CDR1 SGHDN, CDR2 FVKESK. The CDR3 contains 16 residues. The CDR3 region is CASSSALLYSGNTIYF.

The chain combines TRBV3-1 with TRBJ1-1; the TCRdb D gene call, TRBD1, has no DNA to confirm it. The CDR3 length is 14 residues. Germline assignment: CDR1 LGHDT and CDR2 YNNKEL (reference sequence). CDR3 sequence: CASSPKTGGTEAFF.

The J gene is TRBJ2-2, the V gene TRBV5-1; TCRdb returns TRBD1, unconfirmable since there is no DNA. The CDR3 has 15 residues. Germline V gene lookup returns CDR1 SGHRS and CDR2 YFSETQ. This CDR3 reads CASSRDNQNTGELFF.

The chain couples TRBV11-2 to TRBJ1-6. Germline V lookup: CDR1 SGHAT, CDR2 FQNNGV. The CDR3 runs 12 residues. CDR3 in amino acids: CASSLVNSPLHF.

The rearrangement joins TRBV7-3 to TRBJ1-6; TCRdb names TRBD1, which stays unverified in the absence of DNA. This CDR3 comprises 13 residues. Looked up from germline, CDR1 is SGHTA and CDR2 is FQGTGA. CDR3 protein: CASKRGGNSPLHF.

The chain has TRBV29-1 and TRBJ2-3. The CDR3 has 13 amino acids. Germline V gene data show CDR1 as SQVTM and CDR2 as ANQGSEA. This CDR3 is CSVMRTSTDTQYF.

The chain combines TRBV7-8 with TRBJ2-3; TCRdb picks TRBD2, but there is no DNA to check that call. The length of the CDR3 is 13 residues. The germline V gene encodes CDR1 SGHVS and CDR2 FQNEAQ. CDR3 sequence reads: CASSSGLLDTQYF.

This chain joins TRBV7-2 and TRBJ2-1. Germline CDR1 and CDR2: SGHTA and FQGNSA. CDR3 size: 15 residues. CDR3 protein: CASSFTRDSYNEQFF.

The CDR3 spells CASSSGQALGSPLHF. The genes are TRBV5-1 and TRBJ1-6. Germline V gene sequence: CDR1 SGHRS, CDR2 YFSETQ. The CDR3 length is 15 residues.

This chain joins TRBV19 and TRBJ2-7; the TCRdb call, TRBD1, lacks DNA for checking. Germline loops: CDR1 LNHDA, CDR2 SQIVND (reference sequence). The CDR3 totals 15 residues. CDR3 protein: CASSDGGQGSYEQYF.